These 28 T cell receptor beta chains were sequenced from one sample in a study of blood T cell repertoires in COVID-19. Generated by immunoSEQ multiplex PCR, the TCRdb table keeps only in-frame clones and is missing some. The sample carries over 55,000 clones, about 82% recorded once. Sequencing input: PBMCs or T cells enriched from blood (not recorded which). Source of these receptors: a woman in her thirties or forties with acute COVID-19.

This clone has just a few counts. The CDR3 ends on some other residue instead of the conserved phenylalanine or tryptophan, so this is likely a read error. The DNA is left out, because the CDR3 cannot be placed on it with certainty; the CDR3 is given as TCRdb lists it. The gene calls are TRBV19 and TRBJ1-1; the table's D call, TRBD1, was not checked against the DNA. Germline assignment: CDR1 LNHDA and CDR2 SQIVND (reference sequence). Termini included, the CDR3 measures 10 amino acids. CDR3: CASSIFGEQV.

This chain links TRBV5-4 with TRBJ2-3; D not resolved. The CDR3 runs 11 residues. Trimming took off 4 bases at V and 2 bases at J, with 2 bases between the two ends. Germline CDR1 is SGHNT and CDR2 is YYREEE (reference sequence). In DNA, the CDR3 is TGTGCCAGCAGCCTCACAGATACGCAGTATTTT. It is translated as CASSLTDTQYF.

V and J are TRBV7-9 and TRBJ2-1, with D tentatively TRBD2 (6 bases). CDR1 is SEHNR and CDR2 is FQNEAQ in the germline V gene (reference sequence). CDR3 length equals 17 residues. The ends were cut back, 5 bases at V and 4 bases at J, with 21 bases in the middle. This chain's CDR3 is CASSPTVAAGFYNEQFF. The CDR3 coding sequence is TGTGCCAGCAGCCCCACCGTAGCGGCCGGGTTTTACAATGAGCAGTTCTTC.

This clone was counted a single time. The V and J genes are TRBV5-4 and TRBJ2-1, with 8 bases lining up with TRBD2. The germline CDR1 and CDR2 sequences are SGHNT and YYREEE (reference sequence). The CDR3 extends over 15 amino acids. V dropped 3 bases and J dropped 2; count of bases not matched to a gene: 4. Written as DNA, the CDR3 is TGTGCCAGCAGCTCTCCTAGCGGGCCCTACAATGAGCAGTTCTTC. Translated, it gives CASSSPSGPYNEQFF.

The chain carries TRBV11-2 and TRBJ1-2; possible D gene TRBD1, 5 bases. The V gene's germline CDR1 is SGHAT and CDR2 FQNNGV. The CDR3 runs 13 residues. V dropped 1 base and J dropped 7 bases, with 10 bases sitting between them. The CDR3 bases are TGTGCCAGCAGCTTAGTGGTGCAGGGTGGCTACACCTTC. Its translation: CASSLVVQGGYTF.

This chain joins TRBV11-2 and TRBJ2-3, with D perhaps matching TRBD1 (5 bases). The CDR3 spans 14 residues. The V end was cut by 2 bases, the J end by 2 bases, with 8 bases between. Germline CDR1 SGHAT, CDR2 FQNNGV. The CDR3 nucleotides read TGTGCCAGCAGCTTACGCAGGGACACAGATACGCAGTATTTT. Protein: CASSLRRDTDTQYF.

The chain employs TRBV7-8 and TRBJ1-5, with D hard to call. V dropped 5 bases and J dropped 4 bases, with 18 bases sitting between them. This CDR3 comprises 16 residues. Germline CDR1 reads SGHVS; CDR2 reads FQNEAQ. CDR3: CASSPRRVWENQPQHF. As DNA, the CDR3 is TGTGCCAGCAGCCCTCGACGGGTCTGGGAGAATCAGCCCCAGCATTTT.

In this sample, this clone turned up a few times. J is TRBJ1-2 and V is TRBV28; perhaps TRBD1 as D (6 bases). This CDR3 is built from 14 residues. CDR1 MDHEN and CDR2 SYDVKM come from the germline V gene. V was trimmed by 5 bases and J by 4 bases, leaving 14 bases between them. The CDR3 DNA sequence: TGTGCCAGCAGTACGATTACGGACAGCTATGGCTACACCTTC. Residues: CASSTITDSYGYTF.

V is TRBV13 and J is TRBJ2-7; 13 nucleotides line up with TRBD2. V trimming: 5 bases; J trimming: 5 bases; junction bases outside the gene matches: 6. CDR3 size: 15 residues. CDR1 is PRHDT, CDR2 FYEKMQ, per germline (reference sequence). The CDR3 nucleotides read TGTGCCAGCAGCCGTGGGACTAGCGGGATCGACGAGCAGTACTTC. Protein product: CASSRGTSGIDEQYF.

This clone appeared once. The rearrangement joins TRBV19 to TRBJ2-7, with D possibly matching TRBD1 (6 bases). The germline CDR1 and CDR2 sequences are LNHDA and SQIVND (reference sequence). Trimming removed 0 bases at V and 9 bases at J, with 9 bases between. This CDR3 is built from 12 residues. The CDR3 loop reads CASSIDDRRQYF. Here the CDR3 DNA reads TGTGCCAGTAGTATAGACGACAGGAGGCAGTACTTC.

The J gene is TRBJ2-2, the V gene TRBV27; D not certain. V lost 6 bases and J 8 bases, leaving 10 bases between the germline ends. The CDR3 spans 12 residues. Germline V lookup: CDR1 MNHEY, CDR2 SMNVEV (reference sequence). The CDR3 bases are TGTGCCAGCAGCCCTTTGTCTGGGGAGCTGTTTTTT. Residues: CASSPLSGELFF.

The chain carries TRBV18 and TRBJ1-1; D call uncertain. The germline V and J ends were trimmed by 5 bases and 3 bases, with 13 bases remaining between them. CDR3 size: 14 residues. CDR1 KGHSH and CDR2 LQKENI come from the germline V gene. CDR3 loop: CASSGDYGDTEAFF. The CDR3, as DNA: TGTGCCAGCTCAGGAGACTACGGGGACACTGAAGCTTTCTTT.

A single count supports this clone. The rearrangement uses TRBV5-1 and TRBJ2-3; the D gene is possibly TRBD2 (7 bases). There are 15 residues in the CDR3. Germline CDR1 is SGHRS and CDR2 is YFSETQ. Trimming removed 0 bases at V and 6 bases at J, with 14 bases between. DNA of the CDR3: TGCGCCAGCAGCTTGGATAGGGGGGGGCTGGATACGCAGTATTTT. This gives the protein CASSLDRGGLDTQYF. The whole variable domain, remainder taken from reference TRBV5-1 and TRBJ2-3, is KAGVTQTPRYLIKTRGQQVTLSCSPISGHRSVSWYQQTPGQGLQFLFEYFSETQRNKGNFPGRFSGRQFSNSRSEMNVSTLELGDSALYLCASSLDRGGLDTQYFGPGTRLTVL.

V and J are TRBV2 and TRBJ2-3; a possible D gene is TRBD2 (5 bases). Deletions cut 8 bases from V and 2 bases from J, with 17 bases between. There are 15 residues in the CDR3. The V gene's germline CDR1 is SNHLY and CDR2 FYNNEI. The CDR3 coding sequence is TGTGCCAGCCGGGAACGGACTGGAAACACAGATACGCAGTATTTT. Translated: CASRERTGNTDTQYF.

The gene calls are TRBV2 and TRBJ2-7; 10 bases line up with TRBD2. Per the germline V gene, CDR1 is SNHLY and CDR2 is FYNNEI. J was trimmed by 3 bases and V by 4 bases; bases with no gene match: 0. The CDR3 loop spans 13 amino acids. This CDR3 reads CASSVAGGYEQYF. CDR3 sequence (DNA): TGTGCCAGCAGTGTAGCGGGAGGCTACGAGCAGTACTTC.

The V call is TRBV18, the J call TRBJ2-5, with 7 bases aligning to TRBD2. CDR3 length: 14 amino acids. Per germline, CDR1 KGHSH and CDR2 LQKENI. The J segment lost 2 bases and the V segment lost 5 bases, leaving 5 bases of the junction unmatched. The CDR3 DNA is TGTGCCAGCTCAGCGACGGGGGGTCAAGAGACCCAGTACTTC. Translating gives CASSATGGQETQYF.

This chain joins TRBV28 and TRBJ1-2; TRBD1 aligns across 7 bases. The trim removed 4 bases at V and 4 bases at J, leaving 6 bases unmatched. This CDR3 region has 14 residues. The germline CDR1 and CDR2 sequences are MDHEN and SYDVKM. The CDR3 sequence: CASSSGQVLYGYTF. The CDR3 coding sequence is TGTGCCAGCAGTTCCGGACAGGTACTCTATGGCTACACCTTC.

The chain is built from TRBV23-1 and TRBJ1-1, with D possibly being TRBD1 (6 bases). TRBV23-1 is identified as an open reading frame with a role that is uncertain. The CDR3 spans 16 residues. V shed 0 bases and J shed 9 bases, with 20 bases lying between them. CDR3 loop: CASSQSHFDGGAKAFF. For the CDR3, the DNA is TGCGCCAGCAGTCAATCACATTTCGACGGGGGGGCTAAAGCTTTCTTT.

Note on this clone: Other nucleotide sequences from this sample produce the same CDR3. V and J are TRBV11-2 and TRBJ2-2, with D perhaps TRBD1 (6 bases). V lost 5 bases and J 4 bases, leaving 26 bases between the germline ends. CDR1 SGHAT and CDR2 FQNNGV come from the germline V gene. This CDR3 region has 19 residues. In DNA form, the CDR3 reads TGTGCCAGCAGCCCTAGGGTAGGGGTGGGCAGGGGAAGCACCGGGGAGCTGTTTTTT. This codes for CASSPRVGVGRGSTGELFF.

The chain carries TRBV27 and TRBJ2-1; D perhaps matches TRBD1 (5 bases). The germline CDR1 and CDR2 sequences are MNHEY and SMNVEV (reference sequence). There are 15 residues in the CDR3. The V and J ends lost 2 bases and 5 bases respectively, with 13 bases between them. The CDR3 bases are TGTGCCAGCAGTTTAAGGCAGGGTCTAAACAATGAGCAGTTCTTC. Its protein product is CASSLRQGLNNEQFF.

This clone was counted a single time. V usage is TRBV6-6 and J usage is TRBJ1-5; the D gene is possibly TRBD1 (6 bases). This CDR3 contains 16 residues. Trimming removed 0 bases from V and 5 bases from J, with 14 bases in between. Germline V gene sequence: CDR1 MNHNY, CDR2 SVGAGI (reference sequence). The CDR3 DNA sequence: TGTGCCAGCAGTTACTCGAGAGAGACAGGACATCAGCCCCAGCATTTT. Protein: CASSYSRETGHQPQHF.

J is TRBJ2-1 and V is TRBV12-5, with D maybe TRBD2 (6 bases). The germline V gene has CDR1 LGHNT and CDR2 FRNRAP. Trimming took off 2 bases at V and 3 bases at J, with 11 bases between the two ends. The CDR3 has 15 amino acids. CDR3 coding DNA: TGTGCTAGTGGTTTGATACGGGGGAACTACAATGAGCAGTTCTTC. This translates into CASGLIRGNYNEQFF.

The chain carries TRBV6-5 and TRBJ1-1, with a weak D call TRBD1 (5 bases). The CDR3 spans 14 residues. CDR1 MNHEY and CDR2 SVGAGI come from the germline V gene. V lost 7 bases and J 0 bases, leaving 12 bases between the germline ends. This chain's CDR3 is CASIRRALNTEAFF. The CDR3 bases are TGTGCCAGCATTCGCAGGGCATTGAACACTGAAGCTTTCTTT.

The chain joins TRBV10-1 to TRBJ1-4; TRBD1 matches 9 bases. Germline CDR1 reads WNHNN; CDR2 reads SYGVQD (reference sequence). This CDR3 contains 14 residues. The CDR3 nucleotides are TGCCCCCCCCCTCGACAGGGGGAAGAGGAAAAACTGTTTTTT. Translated, it gives CPPPRQGEEEKLFF.

The chain combines TRBV28 with TRBJ2-1; 9 bases align to TRBD1. The J segment lost 5 bases and the V segment lost 2 bases, leaving 4 bases of the junction unmatched. The CDR3 has 15 amino acids. The germline V gene encodes CDR1 MDHEN and CDR2 SYDVKM. CDR3 DNA sequence: TGTGCCAGCAGTTTAGGGGACAGGGTCAACAATGAGCAGTTCTTC. Protein product: CASSLGDRVNNEQFF. The variable domain in full, with the rest retrieved from reference TRBV28 and TRBJ2-1, is DVKVTQSSRYLVKRTGEKVFLECVQDMDHENMFWYRQDPGLGLRLIYFSYDVKMKEKGDIPEGYSVSREKKERFSLILESASTNQTSMYLCASSLGDRVNNEQFFGPGTRLTVL.

J is TRBJ1-6 and V is TRBV27; no clear D. The V end was cut by 5 bases, the J end by 10 bases, with 12 bases between. There are 13 residues in the CDR3. Germline V gene sequence: CDR1 MNHEY, CDR2 SMNVEV (reference sequence). CDR3 coding DNA: TGTGCCAGCAGTCAGAGGGCACAATCACCCCTCCACTTT. Its protein product is CASSQRAQSPLHF.

Details on this clone: A read error may be the cause here, since a much bigger clone is one base away. The chain combines TRBV9 with TRBJ2-3; TRBD2 matches at 11 bases. Germline V gene data show CDR1 as SGDLS and CDR2 as YYNGEE. V gave up 5 bases and J gave up 4 bases; unmatched junction bases: 15. This CDR3 is built from 18 residues. The CDR3 DNA is TGTGCCAGCAGAAGCGGGACTAGCGGACACTCTAGCGCAGATACGCAGTATTTT. Protein: CASRSGTSGHSSADTQYF.

This chain uses TRBV9 with TRBJ1-1; 7 bases are a match to TRBD1. The CDR3 contains 14 residues. Germline values: CDR1 SGDLS, CDR2 YYNGEE. The J segment lost 0 bases and the V segment lost 3 bases, leaving 2 bases of the junction unmatched. The CDR3 is CASSADRVNTEAFF. The CDR3 coding sequence is TGTGCCAGCAGCGCCGACAGGGTGAACACTGAAGCTTTCTTT.